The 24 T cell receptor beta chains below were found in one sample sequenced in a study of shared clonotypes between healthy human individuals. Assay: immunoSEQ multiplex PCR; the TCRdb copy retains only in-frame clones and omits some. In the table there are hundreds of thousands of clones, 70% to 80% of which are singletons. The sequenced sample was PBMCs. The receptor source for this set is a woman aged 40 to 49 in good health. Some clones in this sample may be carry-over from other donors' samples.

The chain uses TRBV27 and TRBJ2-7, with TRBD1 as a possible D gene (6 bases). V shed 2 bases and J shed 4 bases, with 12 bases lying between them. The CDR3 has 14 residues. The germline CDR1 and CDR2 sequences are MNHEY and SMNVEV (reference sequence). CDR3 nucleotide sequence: TGTGCCAGCAGTTTAGGGCAGGGGCGGTACGAGCAGTACTTC. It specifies CASSLGQGRYEQYF.

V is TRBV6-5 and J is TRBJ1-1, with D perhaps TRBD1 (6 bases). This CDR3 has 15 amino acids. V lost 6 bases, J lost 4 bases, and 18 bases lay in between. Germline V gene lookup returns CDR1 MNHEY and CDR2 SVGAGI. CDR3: CASSSRGLALTEAFF. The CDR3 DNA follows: TGTGCCAGCAGCTCCAGGGGCCTGGCTCTCACTGAAGCTTTCTTT.

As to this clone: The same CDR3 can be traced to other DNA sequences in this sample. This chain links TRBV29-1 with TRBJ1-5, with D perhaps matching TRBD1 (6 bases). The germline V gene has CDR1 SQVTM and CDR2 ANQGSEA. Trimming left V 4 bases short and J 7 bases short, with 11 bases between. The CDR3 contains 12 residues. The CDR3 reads CSVGEGDQPQHF. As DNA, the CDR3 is TGCAGCGTTGGGGAGGGGGACCAGCCCCAGCATTTT.

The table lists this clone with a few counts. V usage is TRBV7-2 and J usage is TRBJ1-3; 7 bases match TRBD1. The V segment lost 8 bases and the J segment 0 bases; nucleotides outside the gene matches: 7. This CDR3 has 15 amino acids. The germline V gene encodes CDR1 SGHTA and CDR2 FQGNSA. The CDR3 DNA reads TGTGCCAGCCGAAGAGGACAGGCCTCTGGAAACACCATATATTTT. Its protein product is CASRRGQASGNTIYF.

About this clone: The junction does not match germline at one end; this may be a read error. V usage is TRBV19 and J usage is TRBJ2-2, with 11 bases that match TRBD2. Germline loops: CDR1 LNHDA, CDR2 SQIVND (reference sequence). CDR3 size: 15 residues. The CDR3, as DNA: TGTGCCAGTAGAATAGCGGGAGGGAGCACCGGGGAGCTGTTTTTT. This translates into CASRIAGGSTGELFF.

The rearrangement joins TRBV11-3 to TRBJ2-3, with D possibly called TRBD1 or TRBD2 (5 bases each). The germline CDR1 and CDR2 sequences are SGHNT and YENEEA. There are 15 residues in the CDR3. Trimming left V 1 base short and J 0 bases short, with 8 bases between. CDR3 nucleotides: TGTGCCAGCAGCTTAGGGGACCCAAGCACAGATACGCAGTATTTT. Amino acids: CASSLGDPSTDTQYF.

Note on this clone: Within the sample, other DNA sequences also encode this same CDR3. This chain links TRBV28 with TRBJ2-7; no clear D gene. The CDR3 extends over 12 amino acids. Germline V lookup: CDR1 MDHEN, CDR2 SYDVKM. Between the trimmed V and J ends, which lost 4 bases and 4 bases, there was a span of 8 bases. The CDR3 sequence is CASSSLGYEQYF. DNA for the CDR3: TGTGCCAGCAGTTCCCTGGGATACGAGCAGTACTTC.

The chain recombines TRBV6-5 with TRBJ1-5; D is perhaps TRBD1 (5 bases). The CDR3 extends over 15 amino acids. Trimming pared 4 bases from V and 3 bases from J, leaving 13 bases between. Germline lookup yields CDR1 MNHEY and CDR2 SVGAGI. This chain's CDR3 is CASSSGRTANQPQHF. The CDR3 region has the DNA TGTGCCAGCAGTTCGGGACGGACCGCCAATCAGCCCCAGCATTTT.

CDR3 residues: CASSLPLPGGGDQETQYF. CDR3 sequence (DNA): TGTGCCAGCAGTTTACCCCTCCCCGGGGGTGGAGACCAAGAGACCCAGTACTTC. The chain employs TRBV28 and TRBJ2-5, with TRBD2 as a possible D gene (6 bases). V was trimmed by 2 bases and J by 0 bases, leaving 19 bases between them. Germline CDR1 is MDHEN and CDR2 is SYDVKM. CDR3 length: 18 amino acids.

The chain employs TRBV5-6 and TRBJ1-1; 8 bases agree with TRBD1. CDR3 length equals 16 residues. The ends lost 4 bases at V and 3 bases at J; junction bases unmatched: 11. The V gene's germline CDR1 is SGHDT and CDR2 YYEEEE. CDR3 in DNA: TGTGCCAGCAGCCTACTAGGACAGGGCGGAGACACTGAAGCTTTCTTT. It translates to CASSLLGQGGDTEAFF.

DNA of the CDR3: TGTGCCAGCAGTCCGCCCACAGGACAGCAAGAGACCCAGTACTTC. Residues: CASSPPTGQQETQYF. The rearrangement uses TRBV28 and TRBJ2-5; D perhaps matches TRBD1 (6 bases). The V and J ends lost 5 bases and 2 bases respectively, with 15 bases between them. The CDR3 has 15 amino acids. Looked up from germline, CDR1 is MDHEN and CDR2 is SYDVKM.

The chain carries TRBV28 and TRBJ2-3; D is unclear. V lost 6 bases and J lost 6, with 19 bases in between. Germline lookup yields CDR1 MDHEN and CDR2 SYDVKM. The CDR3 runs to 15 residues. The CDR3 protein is CASSPPGSTRDTQYF. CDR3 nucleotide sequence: TGTGCCAGCAGCCCCCCCGGGTCCACCAGGGATACGCAGTATTTT. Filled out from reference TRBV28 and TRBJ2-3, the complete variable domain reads DVKVTQSSRYLVKRTGEKVFLECVQDMDHENMFWYRQDPGLGLRLIYFSYDVKMKEKGDIPEGYSVSREKKERFSLILESASTNQTSMYLCASSPPGSTRDTQYFGPGTRLTVL.

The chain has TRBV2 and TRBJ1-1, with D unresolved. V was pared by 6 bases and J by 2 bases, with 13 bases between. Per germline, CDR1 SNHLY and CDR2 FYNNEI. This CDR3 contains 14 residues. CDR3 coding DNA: TGTGCCAGCAGCGGCCCAATGCTTAACACTGAAGCTTTCTTT. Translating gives CASSGPMLNTEAFF.

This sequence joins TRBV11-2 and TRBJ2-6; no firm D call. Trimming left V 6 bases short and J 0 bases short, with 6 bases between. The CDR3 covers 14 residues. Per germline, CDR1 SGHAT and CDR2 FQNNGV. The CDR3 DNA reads TGTGCCAGCAGAACCAGCTCTGGGGCCAACGTCCTGACTTTC. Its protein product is CASRTSSGANVLTF.

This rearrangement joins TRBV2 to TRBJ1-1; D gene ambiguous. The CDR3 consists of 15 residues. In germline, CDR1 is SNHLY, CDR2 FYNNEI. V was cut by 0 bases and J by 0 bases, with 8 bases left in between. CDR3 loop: CASSEAERMNTEAFF. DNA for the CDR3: TGTGCCAGCAGTGAAGCGGAGAGGATGAACACTGAAGCTTTCTTT.

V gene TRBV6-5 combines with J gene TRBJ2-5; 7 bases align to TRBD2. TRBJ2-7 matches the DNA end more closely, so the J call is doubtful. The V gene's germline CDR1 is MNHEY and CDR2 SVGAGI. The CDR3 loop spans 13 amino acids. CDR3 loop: CASQGGSSYEQYF. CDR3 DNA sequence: TGTGCCAGCCAGGGAGGGAGCTCCTACGAGCAGTACTTC.

CDR3 protein: CASSSGTATNYGYTF. CDR3 nucleotide sequence: TGTGCCAGCAGCTCTGGGACCGCTACTAACTATGGCTACACCTTC. The chain uses TRBV5-6 and TRBJ1-2; weak D call: TRBD1 (5 bases). This CDR3 comprises 15 residues. V was trimmed by 3 bases and J by 0 bases, leaving 12 bases between them. Germline lookup yields CDR1 SGHDT and CDR2 YYEEEE. The full variable domain, its missing parts supplied by reference TRBV5-6 and TRBJ1-2, is DAGVTQSPTHLIKTRGQQVTLRCSPKSGHDTVSWYQQALGQGPQFIFQYYEEEERQRGNFPDRFSGHQFPNYSSELNVNALLLGDSALYLCASSSGTATNYGYTFGSGTRLTVV.

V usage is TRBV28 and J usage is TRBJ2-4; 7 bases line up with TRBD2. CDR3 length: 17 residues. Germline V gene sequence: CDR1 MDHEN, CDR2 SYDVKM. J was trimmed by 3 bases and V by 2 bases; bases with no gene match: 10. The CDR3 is CASSLTGGVIGKNIQYF. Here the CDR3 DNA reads TGTGCCAGCAGTTTAACGGGGGGAGTTATAGGCAAAAACATTCAGTACTTC. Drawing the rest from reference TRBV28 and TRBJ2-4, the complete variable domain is DVKVTQSSRYLVKRTGEKVFLECVQDMDHENMFWYRQDPGLGLRLIYFSYDVKMKEKGDIPEGYSVSREKKERFSLILESASTNQTSMYLCASSLTGGVIGKNIQYFGAGTRLSVL.

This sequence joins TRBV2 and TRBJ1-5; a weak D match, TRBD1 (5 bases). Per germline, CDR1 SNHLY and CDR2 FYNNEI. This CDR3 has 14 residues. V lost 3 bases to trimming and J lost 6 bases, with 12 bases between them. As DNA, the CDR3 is TGTGCCAGCAGTGATGGCGGGGACGGTCAGCCCCAGCATTTT. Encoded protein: CASSDGGDGQPQHF.

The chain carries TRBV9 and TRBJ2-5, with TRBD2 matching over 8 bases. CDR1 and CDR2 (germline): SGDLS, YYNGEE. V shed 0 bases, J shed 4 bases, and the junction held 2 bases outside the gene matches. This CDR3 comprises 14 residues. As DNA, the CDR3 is TGTGCCAGCAGCGTAGAGCTAGCGGGAGAGACCCAGTACTTC. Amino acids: CASSVELAGETQYF.

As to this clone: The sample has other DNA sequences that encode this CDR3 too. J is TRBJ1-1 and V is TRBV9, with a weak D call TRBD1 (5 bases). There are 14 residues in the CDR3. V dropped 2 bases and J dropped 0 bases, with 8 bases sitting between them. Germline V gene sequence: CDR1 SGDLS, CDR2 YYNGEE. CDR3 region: CASSVGGVNTEAFF. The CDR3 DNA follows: TGTGCCAGCAGCGTCGGGGGTGTGAACACTGAAGCTTTCTTT.

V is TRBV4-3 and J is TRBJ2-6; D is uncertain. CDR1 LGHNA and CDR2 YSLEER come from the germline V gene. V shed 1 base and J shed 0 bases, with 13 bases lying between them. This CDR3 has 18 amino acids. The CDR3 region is CASSQGVLIDSGANVLTF. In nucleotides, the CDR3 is TGCGCCAGCAGCCAAGGGGTTTTGATAGACTCTGGGGCCAACGTCCTGACTTTC.

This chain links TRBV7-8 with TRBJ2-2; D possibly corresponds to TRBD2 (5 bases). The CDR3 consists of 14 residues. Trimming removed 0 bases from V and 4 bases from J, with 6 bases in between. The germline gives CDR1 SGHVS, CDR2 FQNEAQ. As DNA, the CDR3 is TGTGCCAGCAGCTTAGCTCTAGCCACCGGGGAGCTGTTTTTT. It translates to CASSLALATGELFF.

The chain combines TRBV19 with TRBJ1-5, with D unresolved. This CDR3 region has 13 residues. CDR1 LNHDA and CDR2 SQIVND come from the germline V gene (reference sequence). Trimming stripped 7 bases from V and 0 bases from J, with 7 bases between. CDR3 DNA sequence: TGTGCCAGTATGCGTGATAGCAATCAGCCCCAGCATTTT. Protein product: CASMRDSNQPQHF.